This entry features one T cell receptor beta chain sequence. Its antigen is undetermined. The V gene's germline CDR1 is KGHDR and CDR2 SFDVKD. Trimming removed 3 bases from V and 3 bases from J; junction bases left unmatched: 4. The CDR3 is made up of 15 amino acids. Clones were sequenced by immunoSEQ multiplex PCR, and TCRdb holds only the in-frame ones, with some missing. The sample holds around 130,000 clones, 93% seen once. These data originate in a study of T cell responses to AZD1222 COVID-19 vaccine. Study findings and constraints: Most donors were white British and more were female, and clonal diversity was possibly underestimated. The breadth and depth of Spike-specific TCRs increased once two AZD1222 doses had been given. The study identified only five to seven AZD1222 recipients as seropositive at baseline. Among vaccine-associated CD4 TCRs, coverage spanned spike, with dominance at 160-218 and 743-854.

The sequenced sample was peripheral blood, obtained on day 0 of AZD1222 vaccination. This TCR came from an adult in good health. This sequence joins TRBV24-1 and TRBJ2-3; 8 positions agree with TRBD2. The CDR3 DNA follows: TGTGCCACCAGTGATCCCAGCGGGGGAACAGATACGCAGTATTTT. This gives the protein CATSDPSGGTDTQYF.